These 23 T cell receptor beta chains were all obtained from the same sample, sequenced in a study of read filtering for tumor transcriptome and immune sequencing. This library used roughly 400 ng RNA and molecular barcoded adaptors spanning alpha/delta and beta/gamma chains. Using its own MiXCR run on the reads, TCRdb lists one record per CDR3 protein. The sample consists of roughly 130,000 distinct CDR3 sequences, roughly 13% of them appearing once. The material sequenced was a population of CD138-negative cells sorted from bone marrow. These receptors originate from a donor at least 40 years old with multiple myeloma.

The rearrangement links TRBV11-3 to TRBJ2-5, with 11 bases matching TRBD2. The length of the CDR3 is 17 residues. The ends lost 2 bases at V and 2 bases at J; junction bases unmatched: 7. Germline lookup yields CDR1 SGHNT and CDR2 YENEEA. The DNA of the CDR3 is TGTGCCAGCAGCTTATCTCCGGGACTAGCGGTACAAGAGACCCAGTACTTC. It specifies CASSLSPGLAVQETQYF. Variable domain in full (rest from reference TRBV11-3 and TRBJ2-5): EAGVVQSPRYKIIEKKQPVAFWCNPISGHNTLYWYLQNLGQGPELLIRYENEEAVDDSQLPKDRFSAERLKGVDSTLKIQPAELGDSAVYLCASSLSPGLAVQETQYFGPGTRLLVL.

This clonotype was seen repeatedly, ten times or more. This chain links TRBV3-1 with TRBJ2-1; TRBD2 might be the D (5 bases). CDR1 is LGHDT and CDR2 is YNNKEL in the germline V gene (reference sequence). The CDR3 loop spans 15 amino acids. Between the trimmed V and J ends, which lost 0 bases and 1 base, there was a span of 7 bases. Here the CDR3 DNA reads TGTGCCAGCAGCCAAGACAGCGGATCCTACAATGAGCAGTTCTTC. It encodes CASSQDSGSYNEQFF.

Here the CDR3 DNA reads TGTGCCAGTAGTGCCGATCTAAGGAACATTCAGTACTTC. This gives the protein CASSADLRNIQYF. The chain uses TRBV19 and TRBJ2-4; unclear D gene. Looked up from germline, CDR1 is LNHDA and CDR2 is SQIVND (reference sequence). The CDR3 totals 13 residues. The V end lost 5 bases, the J end lost 7 bases, and 12 bases lay between the germline ends.

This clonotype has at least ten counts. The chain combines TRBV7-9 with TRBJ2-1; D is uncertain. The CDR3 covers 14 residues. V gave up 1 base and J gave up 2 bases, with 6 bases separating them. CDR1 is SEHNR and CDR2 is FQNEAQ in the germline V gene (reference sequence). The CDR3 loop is CASSLGIAYNEQFF. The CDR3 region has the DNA TGTGCCAGCAGCTTAGGGATCGCCTACAATGAGCAGTTCTTC.

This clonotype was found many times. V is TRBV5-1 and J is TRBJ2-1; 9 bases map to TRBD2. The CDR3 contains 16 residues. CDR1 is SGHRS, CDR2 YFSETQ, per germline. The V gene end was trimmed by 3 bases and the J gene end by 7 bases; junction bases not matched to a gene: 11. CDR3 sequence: CASSWSTSGSGNEQFF. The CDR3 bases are TGCGCCAGCAGCTGGAGTACTAGCGGGTCGGGGAATGAGCAGTTCTTC.

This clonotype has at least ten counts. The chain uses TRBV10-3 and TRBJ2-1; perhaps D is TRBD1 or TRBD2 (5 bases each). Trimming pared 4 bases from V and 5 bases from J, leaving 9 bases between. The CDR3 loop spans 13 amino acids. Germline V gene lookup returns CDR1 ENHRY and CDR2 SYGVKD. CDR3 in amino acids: CAISVQGHNEQFF. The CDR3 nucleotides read TGTGCCATCAGTGTCCAGGGACACAATGAGCAGTTCTTC.

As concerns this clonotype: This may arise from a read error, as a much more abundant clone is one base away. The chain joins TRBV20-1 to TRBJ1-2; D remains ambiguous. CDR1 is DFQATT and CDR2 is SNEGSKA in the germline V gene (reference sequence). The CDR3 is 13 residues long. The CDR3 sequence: CSASYSSNYGYAF. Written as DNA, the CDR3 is TGCAGTGCTAGCTACAGCTCTAACTATGGCTACGCCTTC.

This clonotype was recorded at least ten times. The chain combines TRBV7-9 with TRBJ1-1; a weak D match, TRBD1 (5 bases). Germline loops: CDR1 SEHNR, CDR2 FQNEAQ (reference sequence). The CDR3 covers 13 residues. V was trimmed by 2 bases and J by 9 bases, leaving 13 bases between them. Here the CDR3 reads CASSLSWRQQAFF. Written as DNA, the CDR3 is TGTGCCAGCAGCTTAAGTTGGCGACAGCAAGCTTTCTTT.

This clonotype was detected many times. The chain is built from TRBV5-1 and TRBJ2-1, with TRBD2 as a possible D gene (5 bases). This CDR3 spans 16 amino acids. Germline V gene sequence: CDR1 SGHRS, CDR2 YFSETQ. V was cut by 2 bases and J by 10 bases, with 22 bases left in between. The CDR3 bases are TGCGCCAGCAGCTTATCCTCCGGAGCGGAAGCCGCCGAGCAGTTCTTC. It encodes CASSLSSGAEAAEQFF.

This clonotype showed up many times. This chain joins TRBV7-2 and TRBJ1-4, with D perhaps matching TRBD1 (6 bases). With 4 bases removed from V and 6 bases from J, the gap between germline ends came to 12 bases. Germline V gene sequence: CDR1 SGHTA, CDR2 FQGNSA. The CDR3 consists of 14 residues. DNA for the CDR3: TGTGCCAGCAGCTCGCAGGGGAATCATGAAAAACTGTTTTTT. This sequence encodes CASSSQGNHEKLFF.

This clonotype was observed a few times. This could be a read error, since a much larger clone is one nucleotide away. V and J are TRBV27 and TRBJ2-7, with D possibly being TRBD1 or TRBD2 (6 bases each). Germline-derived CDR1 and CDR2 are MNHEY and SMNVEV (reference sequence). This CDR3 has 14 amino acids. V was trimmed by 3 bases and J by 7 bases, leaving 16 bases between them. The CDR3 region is CASSFNRDSGEQYF. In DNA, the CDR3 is TGTGCCAGCAGTTTCAACAGGGACTCGGGTGAGCAGTACTTC.

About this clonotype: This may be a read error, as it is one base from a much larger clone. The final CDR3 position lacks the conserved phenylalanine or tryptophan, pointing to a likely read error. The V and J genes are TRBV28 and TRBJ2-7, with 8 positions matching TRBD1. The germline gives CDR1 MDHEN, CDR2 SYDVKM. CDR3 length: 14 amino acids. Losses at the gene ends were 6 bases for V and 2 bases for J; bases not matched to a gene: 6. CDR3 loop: CASRVDRGPYEQYL. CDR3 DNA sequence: TGTGCCAGCAGAGTCGACAGGGGTCCCTACGAGCAGTACCTC.

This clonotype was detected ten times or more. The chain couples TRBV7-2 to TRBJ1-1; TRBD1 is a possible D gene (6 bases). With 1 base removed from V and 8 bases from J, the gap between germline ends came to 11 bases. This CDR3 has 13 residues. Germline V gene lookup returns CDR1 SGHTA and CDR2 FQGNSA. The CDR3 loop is CASSLDGGQEAFF. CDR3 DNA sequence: TGTGCCAGCAGCTTAGATGGGGGGCAGGAAGCTTTCTTT.

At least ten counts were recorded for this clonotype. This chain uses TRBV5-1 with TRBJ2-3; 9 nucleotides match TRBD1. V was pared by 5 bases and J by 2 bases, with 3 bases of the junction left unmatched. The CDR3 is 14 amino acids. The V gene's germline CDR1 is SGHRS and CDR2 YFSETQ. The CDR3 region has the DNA TGCGCCAGCAGACAGGGGGCAGTCACAGATACGCAGTATTTT. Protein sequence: CASRQGAVTDTQYF.

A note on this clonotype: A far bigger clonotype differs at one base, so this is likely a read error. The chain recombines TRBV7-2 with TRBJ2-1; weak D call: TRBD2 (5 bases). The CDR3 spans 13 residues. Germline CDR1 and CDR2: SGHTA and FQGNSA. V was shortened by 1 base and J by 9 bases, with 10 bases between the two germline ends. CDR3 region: CASSLELEAEQFF. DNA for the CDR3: TGTGCCAGCAGCTTAGAACTAGAAGCTGAGCAGTTCTTC.

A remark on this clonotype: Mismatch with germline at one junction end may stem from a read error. The CDR3 coding sequence is TGTGTCAGCAGTGAGGAGGGATTGCCAAATCAGCCCCAGCATTTT. Encoded protein: CVSSEEGLPNQPQHF. This chain joins TRBV6-1 and TRBJ1-5; D unclear. CDR1 and CDR2 (germline): MNHNS, SASEGT. CDR3 size: 15 residues.

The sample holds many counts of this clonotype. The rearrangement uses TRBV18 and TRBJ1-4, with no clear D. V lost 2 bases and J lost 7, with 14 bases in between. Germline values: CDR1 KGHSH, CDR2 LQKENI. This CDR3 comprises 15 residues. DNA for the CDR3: TGTGCCAGCTCACCAAGGGAGTCGAGTTCTGAAAAACTGTTTTTT. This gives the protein CASSPRESSSEKLFF.

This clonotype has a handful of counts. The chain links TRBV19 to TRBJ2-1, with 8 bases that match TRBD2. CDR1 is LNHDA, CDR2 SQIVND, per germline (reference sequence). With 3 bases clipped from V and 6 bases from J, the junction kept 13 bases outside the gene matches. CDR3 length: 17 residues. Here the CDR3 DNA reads TGTGCCAGTAGTATCGGAGCGGGTAGCGGGGTGGGCAATGAGCAGTTCTTC. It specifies CASSIGAGSGVGNEQFF. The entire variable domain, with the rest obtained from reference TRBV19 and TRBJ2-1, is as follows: DGGITQSPKYLFRKEGQNVTLSCEQNLNHDAMYWYRQDPGQGLRLIYYSQIVNDFQKGDIAEGYSVSREKKESFPLTVTSAQKNPTAFYLCASSIGAGSGVGNEQFFGPGTRLTVL.

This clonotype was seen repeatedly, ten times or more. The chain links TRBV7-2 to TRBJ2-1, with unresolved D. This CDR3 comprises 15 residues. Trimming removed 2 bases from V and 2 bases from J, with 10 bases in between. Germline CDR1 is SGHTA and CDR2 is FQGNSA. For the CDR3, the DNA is TGTGCCAGCAGCTTAAATTTACACGCCTACAATGAGCAGTTCTTC. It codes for CASSLNLHAYNEQFF.

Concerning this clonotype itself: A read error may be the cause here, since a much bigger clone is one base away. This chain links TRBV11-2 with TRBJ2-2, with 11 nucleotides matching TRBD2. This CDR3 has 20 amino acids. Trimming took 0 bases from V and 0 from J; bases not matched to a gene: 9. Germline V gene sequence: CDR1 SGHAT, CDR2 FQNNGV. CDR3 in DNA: TGTGCCAGCAGCTTAGATGGAGCACTAGCGGGAGTGACGAACACCGGGGAGCTGTTTTTT. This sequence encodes CASSLDGALAGVTNTGELFF.

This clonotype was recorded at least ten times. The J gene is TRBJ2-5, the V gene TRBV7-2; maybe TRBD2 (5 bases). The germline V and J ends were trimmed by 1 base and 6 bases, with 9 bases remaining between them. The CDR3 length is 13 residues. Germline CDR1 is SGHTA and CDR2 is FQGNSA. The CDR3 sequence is CASSLGGLQTQYF. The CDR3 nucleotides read TGTGCCAGCAGCTTAGGAGGGCTGCAGACCCAGTACTTC.

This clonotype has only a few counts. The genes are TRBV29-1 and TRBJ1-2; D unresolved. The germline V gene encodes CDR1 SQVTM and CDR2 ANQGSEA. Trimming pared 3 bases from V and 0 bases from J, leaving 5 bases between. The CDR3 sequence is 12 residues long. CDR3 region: CSVERANYGYTF. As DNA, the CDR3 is TGCAGCGTTGAGAGGGCTAACTATGGCTACACCTTC.

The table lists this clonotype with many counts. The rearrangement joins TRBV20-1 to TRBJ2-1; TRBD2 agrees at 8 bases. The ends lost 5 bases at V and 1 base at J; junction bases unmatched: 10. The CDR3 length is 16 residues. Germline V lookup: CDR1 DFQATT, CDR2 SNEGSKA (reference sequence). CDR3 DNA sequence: TGCAGTGCTGGAACGGGGGGGCCGGGGTCCTACAATGAGCAGTTCTTC. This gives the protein CSAGTGGPGSYNEQFF.